A single sample gave rise to the 25 T cell receptor beta chains below, sequenced in a study of cytomegalovirus exposure and HLA in healthy donors. TCRdb keeps only in-frame clones here, not all; method: immunoSEQ multiplex PCR. The profile shows more than 85,000 clones, about nine tenths of them singletons. Sequencing input: PBMCs. Every receptor here comes from a woman aged 18-35 years in good health and CMV-seronegative.

The chain combines TRBV7-9 with TRBJ2-7; no clear D. This CDR3 is built from 14 residues. Trimming removed 2 bases at V and 1 base at J, with 9 bases between. Germline V lookup: CDR1 SEHNR, CDR2 FQNEAQ (reference sequence). The CDR3 nucleotides are TGTGCCAGCAGCTTATACGCCACATCCTACGAGCAGTACTTC. It codes for CASSLYATSYEQYF.

The CDR3 protein is CASRLAGDTGELFF. For the CDR3, the DNA is TGTGCCAGCCGACTAGCGGGAGACACCGGGGAGCTGTTTTTT. This chain uses TRBV6-6 with TRBJ2-2; 12 bases are a match to TRBD2. The ends lost 8 bases at V and 3 bases at J; junction bases unmatched: 1. This CDR3 has 14 amino acids. The V gene's germline CDR1 is MNHNY and CDR2 SVGAGI (reference sequence).

This clone showed up just a few times. This chain uses TRBV16 with TRBJ1-6; 10 bases agree with TRBD1. V lost 4 bases, J lost 8 bases, and 5 bases stayed unmatched. Germline V gives CDR1 KGHSY, CDR2 FQNENV. The CDR3 sequence is 15 residues long. Here the CDR3 DNA reads TGTGCCAGCAGCCTACCCGGACAGGGGGATTCACCCCTCCACTTT. Its protein is CASSLPGQGDSPLHF.

The gene calls are TRBV4-3 and TRBJ1-2; 7 nucleotides agree with TRBD1. The germline V gene encodes CDR1 LGHNA and CDR2 YSLEER. The CDR3 extends over 15 amino acids. V gave up 4 bases and J gave up 4 bases; unmatched junction bases: 9. CDR3 sequence reads: CASSLTGAPTYGYTF. As DNA, the CDR3 is TGCGCCAGCAGCCTCACAGGGGCGCCCACCTATGGCTACACCTTC.

The CDR3 reads CASSLGENYGYTF. CDR3 DNA: TGTGCCAGCAGCTTAGGCGAGAACTATGGCTACACCTTC. The chain recombines TRBV7-2 with TRBJ1-2, with unresolved D. Germline V gene lookup returns CDR1 SGHTA and CDR2 FQGNSA. This CDR3 is built from 13 residues. V lost 1 base, J lost 2 bases, and 5 bases lay in between.

The V call is TRBV27, the J call TRBJ2-3; 9 bases align to TRBD2. The V gene's germline CDR1 is MNHEY and CDR2 SMNVEV (reference sequence). The CDR3 covers 13 residues. V dropped 8 bases and J dropped 1; count of bases not matched to a gene: 1. CDR3 DNA sequence: TGTGCCAGCGCGGGGGGGGGCACAGATACGCAGTATTTT. Protein: CASAGGGTDTQYF.

V is TRBV6-5 and J is TRBJ2-1; 8 bases agree with TRBD2. V lost 0 bases to trimming and J lost 8 bases; unmatched junction nucleotides: 6. CDR1 is MNHEY, CDR2 SVGAGI, per germline. The CDR3 covers 15 residues. The CDR3, as DNA: TGTGCCAGCAGTTACTCGCGGGAGGTAGTCTATGAGCAGTTCTTC. Residues: CASSYSREVVYEQFF.

This clone has more than one count but fewer than ten. The gene calls are TRBV6-1 and TRBJ1-5; weak D call: TRBD1 (6 bases). The CDR3 covers 16 residues. CDR1 and CDR2 from the germline V gene are MNHNS and SASEGT. V was cut by 4 bases and J by 5 bases, with 18 bases left in between. The DNA of the CDR3 is TGTGCCAGCAGTGTCCACGGAGGAAAGGGGGATCAGCCCCAGCATTTT. It is translated as CASSVHGGKGDQPQHF.

The chain carries TRBV30 and TRBJ2-1; 8 bases fit TRBD2. CDR3 length: 14 residues. Losses at the gene ends were 0 bases for V and 5 bases for J; bases not matched to a gene: 3. Per germline, CDR1 GTSNPN and CDR2 SVGIG (reference sequence). CDR3 loop: CAWSVTSGDNEQFF. In DNA, the CDR3 is TGTGCCTGGAGTGTAACTAGCGGTGACAATGAGCAGTTCTTC.

The genes are TRBV30 and TRBJ2-5, with TRBD1 matching over 7 bases. With V trimmed by 3 bases and J by 5 bases, 9 bases remained unmatched. The CDR3 is 14 residues long. CDR1 GTSNPN and CDR2 SVGIG come from the germline V gene (reference sequence). The CDR3 is CAWRAQGGGETQYF. Written as DNA, the CDR3 is TGTGCCTGGAGGGCCCAAGGGGGCGGGGAGACCCAGTACTTC. The full variable domain, its missing parts supplied by reference TRBV30 and TRBJ2-5, is SQTIHQWPATLVQPVGSPLSLECTVEGTSNPNLYWYRQAAGRGLQLLFYSVGIGQISSEVPQNLSASRPQDRQFILSSKKLLLSDSGFYLCAWRAQGGGETQYFGPGTRLLVL.

This chain joins TRBV14 and TRBJ2-7; 12 bases align to TRBD1. V shed 6 bases and J 9 bases; nucleotides not matched to a gene: 9. This CDR3 contains 14 residues. Per the germline V gene, CDR1 is SGHDN and CDR2 is FVKESK. As DNA, the CDR3 is TGTGCCAGCAGTTTCGCGGGACAGGGGGCGTCGCAGTACTTC. Translating gives CASSFAGQGASQYF.

The CDR3 spells CASSPMDRGNTGELFF. The CDR3 DNA follows: TGTGCCAGCAGCCCAATGGACAGGGGTAACACCGGGGAGCTGTTTTTT. The chain links TRBV4-2 to TRBJ2-2; TRBD1 aligns across 9 bases. The CDR3 has 16 amino acids. After removal of 4 bases from V and 2 bases from J, the junction contained 5 bases not matched to a gene. Germline V lookup: CDR1 LGHNA, CDR2 YNFKEQ.

The CDR3 sequence is CASSMSVSNTEAFF. CDR3 DNA: TGTGCCAGTAGTATGTCCGTTTCGAACACTGAAGCTTTCTTT. The chain links TRBV19 to TRBJ1-1; D ambiguous. CDR3 length equals 14 residues. CDR1 is LNHDA and CDR2 is SQIVND in the germline V gene (reference sequence). V shed 3 bases and J shed 1 base, with 9 bases lying between them.

The chain joins TRBV2 to TRBJ1-2; unclear D gene. The V gene's germline CDR1 is SNHLY and CDR2 FYNNEI. V was clipped by 1 base and J by 8 bases, with 5 bases between them. The CDR3 has 11 residues. The CDR3 nucleotides read TGTGCCAGCAGTGAAGAACAGGGCTACACCTTC. It encodes CASSEEQGYTF.

The rearrangement uses TRBV4-2 and TRBJ2-7; D perhaps matches TRBD1 (6 bases). Between the trimmed V and J ends, which lost 4 bases and 5 bases, there was a span of 9 bases. Germline CDR1 and CDR2: LGHNA and YNFKEQ. This CDR3 has 12 amino acids. CDR3 bases: TGTGCCAGCAGCCGGGGGCGAGACGAGCAGTACTTC. Its translation is CASSRGRDEQYF.

The rearrangement uses TRBV25-1 and TRBJ2-3; TRBD2 agrees at 10 bases. This CDR3 spans 16 amino acids. V trimming: 6 bases; J trimming: 3 bases; junction bases outside the gene matches: 9. Germline CDR1 MGHDK, CDR2 SYGVNS. In DNA form, the CDR3 reads TGTGCCAGCAGCCTCGGACTAGCGGCCCGGACAGATACGCAGTATTTT. It codes for CASSLGLAARTDTQYF.

CDR3 sequence: CASSIDQGSYGYTF. Here the CDR3 DNA reads TGTGCCAGTAGTATAGACCAGGGAAGCTATGGCTACACCTTC. The chain has TRBV19 and TRBJ1-2, with TRBD1 as a possible D gene (5 bases). This CDR3 has 14 amino acids. The ends were cut back, 0 bases at V and 4 bases at J, with 9 bases in the middle. CDR1 is LNHDA, CDR2 SQIVND, per germline (reference sequence). Supplemented by reference TRBV19 and TRBJ1-2, the full variable domain reads DGGITQSPKYLFRKEGQNVTLSCEQNLNHDAMYWYRQDPGQGLRLIYYSQIVNDFQKGDIAEGYSVSREKKESFPLTVTSAQKNPTAFYLCASSIDQGSYGYTFGSGTRLTVV.

The V call is TRBV7-9, the J call TRBJ1-5, with TRBD1 matching 11 bases. V lost 4 bases and J lost 1; bases outside the gene matches: 3. From germline, CDR1 is SEHNR and CDR2 FQNEAQ (reference sequence). This CDR3 has 16 residues. In nucleotides, the CDR3 is TGTGCCAGCAGCTGGGACAGGGGGATAAGCAATCAGCCCCAGCATTTT. This translates into CASSWDRGISNQPQHF.

The chain joins TRBV11-2 to TRBJ2-3, with D possibly TRBD1 on 5 matching bases. Germline-derived CDR1 and CDR2 are SGHAT and FQNNGV. The germline V and J ends were trimmed by 0 bases and 1 base, with 11 bases remaining between them. CDR3 length equals 16 residues. Here the CDR3 DNA reads TGTGCCAGCAGCTTAGACGTGGGGCCACGCACAGATACGCAGTATTTT. It specifies CASSLDVGPRTDTQYF.

The chain combines TRBV18 with TRBJ2-7; 8 bases match TRBD2. The CDR3 runs 14 residues. V lost 3 bases to trimming and J lost 5 bases; unmatched junction nucleotides: 6. The V gene's germline CDR1 is KGHSH and CDR2 LQKENI. The CDR3 is CASSPSGGEHEQYF. In nucleotides, the CDR3 is TGTGCCAGCTCACCCTCGGGGGGGGAGCACGAGCAGTACTTC.

The rearrangement links TRBV5-4 to TRBJ2-3, with D perhaps TRBD2 (6 bases). CDR1 is SGHNT and CDR2 is YYREEE in the germline V gene (reference sequence). V was clipped by 2 bases and J by 4 bases, with 8 bases between them. The CDR3 spans 13 residues. Here the CDR3 DNA reads TGTGCCAGCAGCTTTGGAGGGGCAGATACGCAGTATTTT. Its translation: CASSFGGADTQYF.

The chain uses TRBV30 and TRBJ2-5; 7 bases match TRBD2. Germline V CDR1 and CDR2: GTSNPN, SVGIG (reference sequence). Unmatched junction bases numbered 3, after V lost 0 bases and J lost 2 bases. This CDR3 is built from 14 residues. CDR3 sequence (DNA): TGTGCCTGGAGTGTACTCGGGGGGCAAGAGACCCAGTACTTC. It translates to CAWSVLGGQETQYF.

The chain uses TRBV5-6 and TRBJ2-7, with TRBD1 matching 9 bases. J lost 2 bases, V lost 4 bases, and 13 bases had no gene match. Per the germline V gene, CDR1 is SGHDT and CDR2 is YYEEEE. The CDR3 is 17 amino acids. The CDR3 here is CASSPFFPGQGTYEQYF. The CDR3 nucleotides are TGTGCCAGCAGCCCTTTTTTCCCGGGACAGGGAACCTACGAGCAGTACTTC.

CDR3 protein: CASGILAGAVGELFF. The DNA for the CDR3 is TGTGCCAGCGGGATCTTGGCGGGAGCCGTCGGGGAGCTGTTTTTT. The chain uses TRBV27 and TRBJ2-2; TRBD2 matches 7 bases. CDR1 and CDR2 (germline): MNHEY, SMNVEV (reference sequence). This CDR3 comprises 15 residues. V lost 8 bases and J lost 7; bases outside the gene matches: 13.

The chain recombines TRBV11-1 with TRBJ1-2; 8 bases fit TRBD1. The V gene end was trimmed by 5 bases and the J gene end by 7 bases; junction bases not matched to a gene: 9. Germline V gene sequence: CDR1 SGHAT, CDR2 FQDESV (reference sequence). The CDR3 is made up of 14 amino acids. This CDR3 is CASSPTQGASGYTF. The CDR3 region has the DNA TGTGCCAGCAGCCCCACTCAGGGGGCTTCTGGCTACACCTTC. Looking up the rest from reference TRBV11-1 and TRBJ1-2 gives the full variable domain: EAEVAQSPRYKITEKSQAVAFWCDPISGHATLYWYRQILGQGPELLVQFQDESVVDDSQLPKDRFSAERLKGVDSTLKIQPAELGDSAMYLCASSPTQGASGYTFGSGTRLTVV.